One TCR beta chain is described in this entry. The antigen is unknown. PCR amplification relied on 60 Vbeta primers (plus 13 Jbeta primers). Measured with immunoSEQ multiplex PCR; TCRdb has only the in-frame clones, and not every one. The table shows about 120,000 clones, with approximately 76% occurring only once. The sample comes from a study of cytomegalovirus exposure and HLA in healthy donors. Study overall: Drawn from HLA-typed donors, tens of millions of unique TCRs were held in an early data release.

Findings and caveats of the study: Reportedly, cytomegalovirus status was diagnosed with high sensitivity and specificity. HLA restriction was apparent for most CMV-associated TCR beta chains in a later analysis.

Germline CDR1 is MNHEY and CDR2 is SVGAGI. The CDR3 spans 15 residues. The V gene lost 2 bases and the J gene lost 4 bases, with 14 bases spanning the gap. The J gene is TRBJ1-1, the V gene TRBV6-5, with D uncertain. The sequencing input was PBMCs. This TCR derives from a man aged 60 to 75 in good health and CMV-seropositive. CDR3 in amino acids: CASSYPRGGGTEAFF. CDR3 DNA sequence: TGTGCCAGCAGTTACCCTAGAGGAGGAGGCACTGAAGCTTTCTTT.